A selection of T cell receptor beta chains follows, all from one sample in a study of T cell responses to AZD1222 COVID-19 vaccine. Sequencing was performed with immunoSEQ multiplex PCR; in TCRdb, only in-frame clones are kept and a portion is missing. This table has fewer than 150,000 clones, about 90% appearing once. Sequenced here: peripheral blood, sampled on day 0 of AZD1222 vaccination. Source of these receptors: an adult in good health. CDR3s include the opening cysteine and the closing phenylalanine or tryptophan. A D gene is named only where the DNA matches it firmly. For some rows the clone size is stated as once, few or many, or as a class when expanded; others skip it.

.	.	TRBJ2-7	TRBV5-6	CASLSRHEQYF	TGTGCCAGCCTGTCGCGGCACGAGCAGTACTTC
.	.	TRBJ1-1	TRBV10-3	CAISEYGGSEAFF	TGTGCCATCAGTGAGTACGGAGGCTCTGAAGCTTTCTTT
.	.	TRBJ1-6	TRBV4-1	CASSQELKDSPLHF	TGCGCCAGCAGCCAAGAATTGAAGGATTCACCCCTCCACTTT
many	.	TRBJ2-7	TRBV28	CASSLGQPPHEQYF	TGTGCCAGCAGTTTGGGGCAGCCGCCCCACGAGCAGTACTTC
.	.	TRBJ2-5	TRBV5-1	CASSPGVQETQYF	TGCGCCAGCAGCCCGGGGGTTCAAGAGACCCAGTACTTC
.	TRBD2	TRBJ2-3	TRBV19	CASSMGTSAADTQYF	TGTGCCAGTAGTATGGGGACTAGCGCCGCAGATACGCAGTATTTT
.	TRBD1	TRBJ2-7	TRBV28	CASSLGDRMSNEQYF	TGTGCCAGCAGTTTGGGGGACAGGATGAGTAACGAGCAGTACTTC
.	TRBD1	TRBJ1-2	TRBV6-1	CASSEARAGGTANYGYTF	TGTGCCAGCAGTGAAGCGAGGGCAGGGGGAACGGCTAACTATGGCTACACCTTC
.	TRBD2	TRBJ2-1	TRBV5-1	CASSLAGTSKQFF	TGCGCCAGCAGCTTGGCTGGGACTAGCAAGCAGTTCTTC
.	.	TRBJ2-7	TRBV30	CAWSSASYEQYF	TGTGCCTGGAGTTCAGCCTCCTACGAGCAGTACTTC
.	.	TRBJ2-7	TRBV7-2	CASSLSTSQTYEQYF	TGTGCCAGCAGCTTATCAACTAGCCAAACCTACGAGCAGTACTTC
.	.	TRBJ2-3	TRBV5-4	CASSMGGRSSTDTQYF	TGTGCCAGCAGCATGGGGGGGCGATCTAGCACAGATACGCAGTATTTT
.	TRBD1	TRBJ1-3	TRBV4-1	CASSPIRQGAGNTIYF	TGCGCCAGCAGCCCGATAAGACAGGGGGCTGGAAACACCATATATTTT
.	.	TRBJ2-7	TRBV5-6	CASSTGDSVEQYF	TGTGCCAGCAGCACGGGAGACAGCGTCGAGCAGTACTTC
.	.	TRBJ1-6	TRBV29-1	CSVSRDTRSSYNSPLHF	TGCAGCGTCTCCCGGGACACGAGGAGCTCCTATAATTCACCCCTCCACTTT
.	TRBD1	TRBJ1-1	TRBV7-8	CASSVKRGRNTEAFF	TGTGCCAGCAGCGTCAAGAGGGGGCGGAACACTGAAGCTTTCTTT